Sequencing of this TCR beta chain was carried out in a study of response to subunit inactivated influenza vaccine. Regarding this clonotype: No antigen is known for it.

TCRdb re-analysed the RT-PCR reads in MiXCR, keeping a single row per CDR3 protein. The data hold 530,000 or so distinct CDR3 sequences, with about 25% observed a single time. Study-wide points: Authors suggested each seasonal flu vaccination may recruit only limited numbers of new T cells.

The CDR3 loop spans 14 amino acids. Germline CDR1 reads KGHSH; CDR2 reads LQKENI. The germline V and J ends were trimmed by 3 bases and 6 bases, with 15 bases remaining between them. Sample: CD4+ T cells sorted from PBMCs, taken 5 days after vaccination. The TCR sequence derives from a man aged 45 to 65 who received an inactivated influenza vaccine. J is TRBJ2-7 and V is TRBV18; D gene ambiguous. CDR3 sequence reads: CASSPTLRTGEQYF. The CDR3 nucleotides read TGTGCCAGCTCACCGACATTGCGGACGGGCGAGCAGTACTTC.